What follows are 25 T cell receptor beta chains derived from one specimen sequenced in a study of response to subunit inactivated influenza vaccine. TCRdb reprocessed the RT-PCR reads with MiXCR, giving one entry per CDR3 protein. The data contain 500,000 to 750,000 distinct CDR3 sequences, 14% of them singletons. Here the sequenced sample was PBMCs from blood, taken 11 to 12 days after vaccination. These receptors came from a man aged 50 or older who received an inactivated influenza vaccine.

This clonotype was recorded at least ten times. This sequence joins TRBV20-1 and TRBJ2-7; D not resolved. The CDR3 runs to 12 residues. Looked up from germline, CDR1 is DFQATT and CDR2 is SNEGSKA (reference sequence). The V end was cut by 2 bases, the J end by 6 bases, with 11 bases between. CDR3 residues: CSARPAGREQYF. CDR3 in DNA: TGCAGTGCTAGACCTGCCGGGCGCGAGCAGTACTTC.

About this clonotype: With a much larger clone just one base away, this may be a read error. The chain is built from TRBV3-1 and TRBJ2-2; 10 bases are shared with TRBD2. The junction had 11 bases not matched to a gene; V was cut back by 3 bases and J by 7 bases. Germline assignment: CDR1 LGHDT and CDR2 YNNKEL (reference sequence). The CDR3 runs to 17 residues. The CDR3 region has the DNA TGTGCCAGCAGCCACAGAGGGACTAGCGTAGGGGACGGGGAGCTGTTTTTT. This encodes CASSHRGTSVGDGELFF.

This clonotype was detected only a few times. This rearrangement joins TRBV7-2 to TRBJ1-2; 11 positions agree with TRBD1. Losses at the gene ends were 5 bases for V and 5 bases for J; bases not matched to a gene: 10. Germline-derived CDR1 and CDR2 are SGHTA and FQGNSA. This CDR3 has 16 amino acids. CDR3 DNA: TGTGCCAGCAGCCCCGGACAGGGGGCTTATGTTTATGGCTACACCTTC. Protein: CASSPGQGAYVYGYTF.

This chain connects TRBV29-1 to TRBJ1-2, with 7 bases identical to TRBD1. J lost 2 bases, V lost 0 bases, and 3 bases had no gene match. Germline loops: CDR1 SQVTM, CDR2 ANQGSEA. The CDR3 sequence is 14 residues long. The CDR3 DNA reads as TGCAGCGTTGAAGATGTGGGACAGAACTATGGCTACACCTTC. Encoded protein: CSVEDVGQNYGYTF.

In regard to this clonotype: The junction departs from germline at one end; a sequencing error may be responsible. This chain joins TRBV11-2 and TRBJ2-3; D gene unclear. Per germline, CDR1 SGHAT and CDR2 FQNNGV. There are 16 residues in the CDR3. The CDR3 nucleotides are TGTGCCAGCAGCTTAGATGGGTGGGGTACCACAAATACGCAGTATTTT. Residues: CASSLDGWGTTNTQYF.

The V gene is TRBV7-2, the J gene TRBJ2-3; D remains unclear. Germline-derived CDR1 and CDR2 are SGHTA and FQGNSA. The V end was cut by 5 bases, the J end by 14 bases, with 11 bases between. There are 10 residues in the CDR3. CDR3 bases: TGTGCCAGCAGCCCCAGAGGCTGGTATTTT. It specifies CASSPRGWYF.

This clonotype was counted between two and nine times. The chain has TRBV10-3 and TRBJ2-1, with a possible D match to TRBD1 (6 bases). CDR1 and CDR2 from the germline V gene are ENHRY and SYGVKD. The V end lost 4 bases, the J end lost 6 bases, and 16 bases lay between the germline ends. The CDR3 has 15 amino acids. CDR3 amino acids: CAISAGTPTANEQFF. In DNA form, the CDR3 reads TGTGCCATCAGTGCCGGGACACCGACCGCCAATGAGCAGTTCTTC.

This clonotype was counted a few times. This chain connects TRBV12-3 or TRBV12-4 to TRBJ2-6; D is unclear. This CDR3 region has 14 residues. Trimming took off 4 bases at V and 5 bases at J, with 9 bases between the two ends. CDR3 region: CASSSRYRANVLTF. The CDR3 DNA sequence: TGTGCCAGCAGTTCTCGGTACAGGGCCAACGTCCTGACTTTC.

The chain carries TRBV12-3 or TRBV12-4 and TRBJ2-7, with D perhaps TRBD2 (5 bases). This CDR3 region has 14 residues. The germline V and J ends were trimmed by 3 bases and 2 bases, with 11 bases remaining between them. CDR3: CASSLGPAAYEQYF. In DNA, the CDR3 is TGTGCCAGCAGTTTGGGCCCAGCGGCCTACGAGCAGTACTTC.

This clonotype was recorded a few times. This chain uses TRBV12-3 or TRBV12-4 with TRBJ1-2; maybe TRBD1 (5 bases). The CDR3 is 14 residues long. The V gene lost 0 bases and the J gene lost 8 bases, with 13 bases spanning the gap. CDR3 DNA: TGTGCCAGCAGTTTAGCGCGGGCAGGGAGCGGCTACACCTTC. Translation: CASSLARAGSGYTF.

The V and J genes are TRBV29-1 and TRBJ2-3; a weak D match, TRBD1 (6 bases). V shed 4 bases and J shed 3 bases, with 14 bases lying between them. Per the germline V gene, CDR1 is SQVTM and CDR2 is ANQGSEA. The CDR3 totals 14 residues. CDR3 nucleotides: TGCAGCGTTGCTTTAACAGGGCGAACAGATACGCAGTATTTT. Protein sequence: CSVALTGRTDTQYF.

This rearrangement joins TRBV7-9 to TRBJ1-3; TRBD1 agrees at 7 bases. The CDR3 has 14 residues. V dropped 3 bases and J dropped 3; count of bases not matched to a gene: 2. In germline, CDR1 is SEHNR, CDR2 FQNEAQ (reference sequence). CDR3 DNA sequence: TGTGCCAGCAGCTTCCAGGGGGGTGGAAACACCATATATTTT. Its translation: CASSFQGGGNTIYF. The variable domain in full, completed from reference TRBV7-9 and TRBJ1-3, reads DTGVSQNPRHKITKRGQNVTFRCDPISEHNRLYWYRQTLGQGPEFLTYFQNEAQLEKSRLLSDRFSAERPKGSFSTLEIQRTEQGDSAMYLCASSFQGGGNTIYFGEGSWLTVV.

This clonotype was observed a few times. The chain uses TRBV4-3 and TRBJ2-1, with D perhaps matching TRBD1 or TRBD2 (8 bases each). V lost 0 bases and J lost 1, with 16 bases in between. Germline CDR1 and CDR2: LGHNA and YSLEER. The CDR3 contains 18 residues. This CDR3 reads CASSQDSGTGTSYNEQFF. The CDR3 DNA is TGCGCCAGCAGCCAAGATAGCGGGACAGGAACTTCCTACAATGAGCAGTTCTTC.

This clonotype came up many times. The CDR3 DNA reads TGTGCCAGCAGCCCGTCCCGGGACAGGAATCACAATGAGCAGTTCTTC. This gives the protein CASSPSRDRNHNEQFF. V gene TRBV7-9 combines with J gene TRBJ2-1; 8 bases map to TRBD1. V was pared by 5 bases and J by 5 bases, with 11 bases of the junction left unmatched. The CDR3 covers 16 residues. CDR1 SEHNR and CDR2 FQNEAQ come from the germline V gene (reference sequence). Full variable domain (outside the CDR3, taken from reference TRBV7-9 and TRBJ2-1): DTGVSQNPRHKITKRGQNVTFRCDPISEHNRLYWYRQTLGQGPEFLTYFQNEAQLEKSRLLSDRFSAERPKGSFSTLEIQRTEQGDSAMYLCASSPSRDRNHNEQFFGPGTRLTVL.

This clonotype turned up a few times. The V call is TRBV11-2, the J call TRBJ2-6, with no clear D. V lost 1 base and J 0 bases, leaving 13 bases between the germline ends. Germline CDR1 SGHAT, CDR2 FQNNGV. The length of the CDR3 is 18 residues. The CDR3: CASSLVATPSSGANVLTF. The CDR3 coding sequence is TGTGCCAGCAGCTTAGTAGCTACACCGAGCTCTGGGGCCAACGTCCTGACTTTC.

This chain connects TRBV28 to TRBJ1-5; D is ambiguous. CDR3 length: 14 residues. The V gene lost 11 bases and the J gene lost 4 bases, with 18 bases spanning the gap. Germline values: CDR1 MDHEN, CDR2 SYDVKM. The CDR3 here is CASSAGPSNQPQHF. The CDR3 nucleotides are TGTGCCTCCTCCGCCGGACCCTCAAATCAGCCCCAGCATTTT. Based on the CDR3 plus reference TRBV28 and TRBJ1-5, the full variable domain is DVKVTQSSRYLVKRTGEKVFLECVQDMDHENMFWYRQDPGLGLRLIYFSYDVKMKEKGDIPEGYSVSREKKERFSLILESASTNQTSMYLCASSAGPSNQPQHFGDGTRLSIL.

This chain links TRBV24-1 with TRBJ1-2; no definite D call. Germline V gene lookup returns CDR1 KGHDR and CDR2 SFDVKD. V lost 9 bases and J 0 bases, leaving 7 bases between the germline ends. This CDR3 spans 12 amino acids. This chain's CDR3 is CATSAANYGYTF. The CDR3 DNA reads as TGTGCCACCTCGGCAGCTAACTATGGCTACACCTTC.

This clonotype was seen more than once but under ten times. The chain recombines TRBV20-1 with TRBJ2-2, with 12 positions matching TRBD2. The CDR3 extends over 17 amino acids. Trimming removed 3 bases from V and 7 bases from J; junction bases left unmatched: 12. The germline CDR1 and CDR2 sequences are DFQATT and SNEGSKA (reference sequence). The CDR3 is CSARASTSGRKVGELFF. The CDR3 bases are TGCAGTGCTAGGGCTTCGACTAGCGGGAGAAAAGTCGGGGAGCTGTTTTTT.

This clonotype was seen more than once but under ten times. As DNA, the CDR3 is TGTGCCACCCTCGACAGGGACGTTGGCTACACCTTC. The encoded protein is CATLDRDVGYTF. The chain carries TRBV28 and TRBJ1-2; the match to TRBD1 covers 7 bases. This CDR3 is built from 12 residues. CDR1 and CDR2 from the germline V gene are MDHEN and SYDVKM. The V and J ends lost 10 bases and 7 bases, in that order; junction bases with no gene match: 9.

The J gene is TRBJ2-1, the V gene TRBV20-1; 8 nucleotides align to TRBD2. CDR1 is DFQATT and CDR2 is SNEGSKA in the germline V gene (reference sequence). CDR3 length: 15 amino acids. Unmatched junction bases numbered 14, after V lost 5 bases and J lost 8 bases. CDR3 coding DNA: TGCAGTGCTCTTGATCGGGCGGGGGGCAAGCATGAGCAGTTCTTC. Translated: CSALDRAGGKHEQFF.

The chain links TRBV6-2 or TRBV6-3 to TRBJ2-2; TRBD2 matches at 9 bases. This CDR3 is built from 15 residues. From germline, CDR1 is MNHEY and CDR2 SVGEGT. Trimming removed 0 bases from V and 6 bases from J; junction bases left unmatched: 2. The CDR3 is CASSYSGGGAGELFF. In nucleotides, the CDR3 is TGTGCCAGCAGTTACTCCGGCGGGGGGGCCGGGGAGCTGTTTTTT.

J is TRBJ2-3 and V is TRBV7-9; maybe TRBD1 (6 bases). CDR3 length equals 16 residues. V lost 8 bases and J lost 2, with 20 bases in between. The germline gives CDR1 SEHNR, CDR2 FQNEAQ (reference sequence). In DNA form, the CDR3 reads TGTGCCAGCGAGAGGGGGACGGGGAGCTCCACAGATACGCAGTATTTT. It specifies CASERGTGSSTDTQYF.

The V call is TRBV6-5, the J call TRBJ1-1; 7 bases line up with TRBD1. The length of the CDR3 is 15 residues. In germline, CDR1 is MNHEY, CDR2 SVGAGI. After removal of 0 bases from V and 1 base from J, the junction contained 2 bases not matched to a gene. CDR3 in amino acids: CASSYSNRGNTEAFF. CDR3 sequence (DNA): TGTGCCAGCAGTTACTCGAACAGGGGGAACACTGAAGCTTTCTTT.

This clonotype came up a few times. The rearrangement uses TRBV7-7 and TRBJ2-1, with 7 bases lining up with TRBD1. Trimming cost V 1 base and J 9 bases; bases outside gene matches: 3. This CDR3 spans 13 amino acids. CDR1 is SSHAT, CDR2 FNYEAQ, per germline (reference sequence). The CDR3 sequence is CASSLERGLEQFF. The CDR3, as DNA: TGTGCCAGCAGCTTAGAGAGGGGGCTTGAGCAGTTCTTC.

This clonotype was counted a few times. The gene calls are TRBV14 and TRBJ2-3, with 7 bases fitting TRBD1. Germline values: CDR1 SGHDN, CDR2 FVKESK. CDR3 length equals 14 residues. V dropped 3 bases and J dropped 5; count of bases not matched to a gene: 5. Here the CDR3 reads CASSQDRQLDTQYF. The CDR3 region has the DNA TGTGCCAGCAGCCAGGACAGGCAGCTAGATACGCAGTATTTT.